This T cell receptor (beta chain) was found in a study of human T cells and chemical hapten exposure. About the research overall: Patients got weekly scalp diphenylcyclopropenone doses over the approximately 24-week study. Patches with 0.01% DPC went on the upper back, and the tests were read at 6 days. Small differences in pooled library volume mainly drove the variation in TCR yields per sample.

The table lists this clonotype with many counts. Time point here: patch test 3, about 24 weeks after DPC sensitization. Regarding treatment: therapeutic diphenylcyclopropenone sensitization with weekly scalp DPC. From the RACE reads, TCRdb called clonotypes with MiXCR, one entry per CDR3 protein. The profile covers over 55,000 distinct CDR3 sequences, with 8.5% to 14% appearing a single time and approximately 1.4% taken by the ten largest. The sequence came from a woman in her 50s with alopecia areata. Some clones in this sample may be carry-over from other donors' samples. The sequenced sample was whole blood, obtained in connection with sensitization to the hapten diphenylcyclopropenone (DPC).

The CDR3 DNA is TGCAGTGCTAGAATGGGATCGGTGCAGTACTTC. This codes for CSARMGSVQYF. The V and J genes are TRBV20-1 and TRBJ2-7; D call uncertain. With 2 bases removed from V and 9 bases from J, the gap between germline ends came to 11 bases. The CDR3 has 11 residues. CDR1 and CDR2 from the germline V gene are DFQATT and SNEGSKA (reference sequence).